The 5 T cell receptor beta chains below all came from one sample that was sequenced in a study of shared clonotypes between healthy human individuals. Measured with immunoSEQ multiplex PCR; TCRdb has only the in-frame clones, and not every one. The sample contains hundreds of thousands of clones, around 96% of which appear only once. The sequencing sample was made of naive CD4+ T cells sorted from blood. Sample subset: CD45RA+ positively selected. These receptors originate from a woman in her thirties in good health.

This clone was found once. This sequence joins TRBV18 and TRBJ2-2; D ambiguous. Trimming took 7 bases from V and 7 from J, leaving 19 bases between them. There are 15 residues in the CDR3. Germline V gives CDR1 KGHSH, CDR2 LQKENI. DNA for the CDR3: TGTGCCAGCTACCCGACGGCTCCACTAAGCGGGGAGCTGTTTTTT. This gives the protein CASYPTAPLSGELFF.

This chain joins TRBV19 and TRBJ1-5; D not resolved. V was cut by 3 bases and J by 5 bases, with 11 bases left in between. The germline V gene has CDR1 LNHDA and CDR2 SQIVND (reference sequence). This CDR3 is built from 14 residues. CDR3 in amino acids: CASSIVQGYQPQHF. In nucleotides, the CDR3 is TGTGCCAGTAGTATTGTTCAAGGTTATCAGCCCCAGCATTTT. Complete variable domain (other parts from reference TRBV19 and TRBJ1-5): DGGITQSPKYLFRKEGQNVTLSCEQNLNHDAMYWYRQDPGQGLRLIYYSQIVNDFQKGDIAEGYSVSREKKESFPLTVTSAQKNPTAFYLCASSIVQGYQPQHFGDGTRLSIL.

The chain carries TRBV7-9 and TRBJ2-5; TRBD1 is a possible D gene (6 bases). V shed 1 base and J shed 5 bases, with 17 bases lying between them. This CDR3 region has 16 residues. Germline loops: CDR1 SEHNR, CDR2 FQNEAQ (reference sequence). CDR3 region: CASSLEGRGGSETQYF. The DNA for the CDR3 is TGTGCCAGCAGCTTAGAAGGACGAGGGGGTAGCGAGACCCAGTACTTC.

The chain recombines TRBV6-5 with TRBJ1-3, with D uncertain. In germline, CDR1 is MNHEY, CDR2 SVGAGI. The CDR3 has 12 amino acids. The V end lost 6 bases, the J end lost 4 bases, and 7 bases lay between the germline ends. The CDR3 spells CASRSQGNTIYF. The CDR3 DNA reads as TGTGCCAGCAGATCCCAGGGAAACACCATATATTTT.

This sequence joins TRBV28 and TRBJ2-7, with TRBD1 matching over 11 bases. The CDR3 totals 14 residues. Germline CDR1 and CDR2: MDHEN and SYDVKM. The trim removed 7 bases at V and 5 bases at J, leaving 7 bases unmatched. CDR3 protein: CASTPGQGADEQYF. As DNA, the CDR3 is TGTGCCAGCACCCCCGGACAGGGGGCCGACGAGCAGTACTTC.